This is a list of T cell receptor beta chains from one sample in a study of T cell repertoires in cytomegalovirus infection. MiXCR, run by TCRdb on the reads, gives a single entry per CDR3 protein. The sample has hundreds of thousands of distinct CDR3 sequences, 40% to 50% seen once. Antigens for these TCRs are unknown. The source material was cultured PBMCs, sampled from culture after CMV antigen stimulation. The receptors were gathered from a human donor in good health (CMV status not recorded). Some clones in this sample may be carry-over from other donors' samples. Both conserved end residues are part of each CDR3. A D gene is named only where the DNA matches it firmly. Size tells how often a clone was seen (once, few, many) or the class of an expanded clone, and some rows leave it out.

j_call clone_size cdr3_length v_call d_call cdr3_nt cdr3_aa
TRBJ1-2 - 16 TRBV7-8 TRBD1 TGTGCCAGCAGCCTGGCCCGGGACAGGTCTATGAGAGGCTACACCTTC CASSLARDRSMRGYTF
TRBJ2-7 - 17 TRBV30 TRBD2 TGTGCCTGGAGTTGGAGCAGGACTAGCCCAAACCCCTACGAGCAGTACTTC CAWSWSRTSPNPYEQYF
TRBJ2-5 few 14 TRBV11-2 - TGTGCCAGCAGCTTAAATGGGGGACTTGAGACCCAGTACTTC CASSLNGGLETQYF
TRBJ2-2 - 19 TRBV4-1 - TGCGCCAGCAGCCAAGATAAACAGGGTGTGGGCCTGAACACCGGGGAGCTGTTTTTT CASSQDKQGVGLNTGELFF
TRBJ2-7 - 14 TRBV7-2 - TGTGCCAGCAGCTTTTCCGGGATCTCCTACGAGCAGTACTTC CASSFSGISYEQYF
TRBJ1-5 few 17 TRBV7-2 TRBD1 TGTGCCAGCAGCTTAGGCCTCACAGGGGGCGTAGGTCAGCCCCAGCATTTT CASSLGLTGGVGQPQHF
TRBJ1-3 - 18 TRBV7-9 TRBD1 TGTGCCAGCAAGTTTGCAAGGACAGGGGATATTAGTGGAAACACCATATATTTT CASKFARTGDISGNTIYF
TRBJ1-5 - 17 TRBV12-3/TRBV12-4 - TGTGCCAGCAGTTTAATTTTGCGATCGGGGATCGGTCAGCCCCAGCATTTT CASSLILRSGIGQPQHF
TRBJ2-5 few 15 TRBV6-2/TRBV6-3 TRBD2 TGTGCCAGCAGTTATCTAGCGGGGGCAGAAGAGACCCAGTACTTC CASSYLAGAEETQYF
TRBJ1-1 - 10 TRBV20-1 - TGCAGGACTCCTGGGGGGGCAGCTTTCTTT CRTPGGAAFF
TRBJ1-1 - 14 TRBV2 - TGTGCCAGCAGTGGCACTTATGCCAACACTGAAGCTTTCTTT CASSGTYANTEAFF
TRBJ1-6 - 13 TRBV7-6 - TGTGCCAGCAGCCGCGGGGTTAATTCACCCCTCCACTTT CASSRGVNSPLHF
TRBJ1-2 - 13 TRBV12-3/TRBV12-4 - TGTGCCAGCAGTTTAGTTGGACCCTATGGCTACACCTTC CASSLVGPYGYTF
TRBJ2-1 - 14 TRBV29-1 - TGCAGCGTTGATCACGAGTCTTCGAGGGCTGAGCAGTTCTTC CSVDHESSRAEQFF
TRBJ2-1 - 15 TRBV11-2 TRBD2 TGTGCCAGCAGCTCACCTAGCGGCTACTACAATGAGCAGTTCTTC CASSSPSGYYNEQFF
TRBJ2-3 - 14 TRBV10-3 TRBD1 TGTGCCATCAGGAATACAGGGGTTCCAGATACGCAGTATTTT CAIRNTGVPDTQYF
TRBJ2-1 - 15 TRBV20-1 TRBD2 TGCAGTGCTAAACCCTTAAGCGGGATCTTCGATGAGCAGTTCTTC CSAKPLSGIFDEQFF
TRBJ2-2 few 16 TRBV10-3 TRBD1 TGTGCCATCAGTGAGTCGGGGACAGCGAACACCGGGGAGCTGTTTTTT CAISESGTANTGELFF
TRBJ1-5 few 13 TRBV6-1 - TGTGCCAGCAGTGAAGGGGGGTATCAGCCCCAGCATTTT CASSEGGYQPQHF
TRBJ2-1 - 15 TRBV7-9 - TGTGCCAGCAGCCCCAGAGGGGATGCCTACAATGAGCAGTTCTTC CASSPRGDAYNEQFF
TRBJ1-1 - 14 TRBV4-1 TRBD1 TGCGCCAGCAGCCATGGACAGGGTTCCACTGAAGCTTTCTTT CASSHGQGSTEAFF
TRBJ1-1 - 13 TRBV20-1 - TGCAGTGGCACCAAACCCTTAACAACTGAAGCTTTCTTT CSGTKPLTTEAFF
TRBJ2-2 few 14 TRBV7-2 - TGTGCCAGCAGCGGGGTATTAGGCACCGGGGAGCTGTTTTTT CASSGVLGTGELFF
TRBJ1-5 few 12 TRBV19 - TGTGCCAGTACGAAGGCATACCAGCCCCAGCATTTT CASTKAYQPQHF
TRBJ2-3 few 17 TRBV7-6 - TGTGCCAGCAGCCCGGGGGCCCGCGGGAGTCGAACAGATACGCAGTATTTT CASSPGARGSRTDTQYF
TRBJ1-2 few 17 TRBV7-2 - TGTGCCAGCAGCTCTAGGGCCAGGAAAGGGGAAGACTATGGCTACACCTTC CASSSRARKGEDYGYTF
TRBJ1-5 - 14 TRBV7-8 TRBD1 TGTGCCAGCAGCCCGAGGACAGGATATCAGCCCCAGCATTTT CASSPRTGYQPQHF
TRBJ2-2 - 15 TRBV7-9 TRBD1 TGTGCCAGCAGCTTCTTGGCAGGGGGCCCCGGGGAGCTGTTTTTT CASSFLAGGPGELFF
TRBJ2-1 - 16 TRBV20-1 - TGCAGTGCCAGCCCCCGGGTAGCGGTGTCCTACAATGAGCAGTTCTTC CSASPRVAVSYNEQFF
TRBJ1-2 - 14 TRBV12-3/TRBV12-4 TRBD1 TGTGCCAGCAGTTTATCATCAGGGGGCAGTGGCTACACCTTC CASSLSSGGSGYTF
TRBJ2-7 - 15 TRBV7-8 TRBD2 TGTGCCAGCAGCTTAGAATTAAGCGGGGTGTACGAGCAGTACTTC CASSLELSGVYEQYF
TRBJ1-3 - 15 TRBV9 - TGTGCCAGCAGCGTAGCTACGTCAGCTGGAAACACCATATATTTT CASSVATSAGNTIYF
TRBJ1-2 - 14 TRBV28 - TGTGCCAGCAGTCCCACGCCGGGGGGAATAAGCTACACCTTC CASSPTPGGISYTF
TRBJ2-2 - 16 TRBV7-9 - TGTGCCAGCAGCCGCGACGGCACCGCGAACACCGGGGAGCTGTTTTTT CASSRDGTANTGELFF
TRBJ2-1 - 16 TRBV20-1 - TGCAGTGCTTCCCGAATCGAGGGGAGCTCCTACAATGAGCAGTTCTTC CSASRIEGSSYNEQFF
TRBJ2-7 few 13 TRBV7-2 - TGTGCCAGCAGCCCACTAGGGAGGCACGAGCAGTACTTC CASSPLGRHEQYF
TRBJ2-6 - 18 TRBV10-3 - TGTGCCATCAGTCCCCCTCTTCAGGCGGGGTCTGGGGCCAACGTCCTGACTTTC CAISPPLQAGSGANVLTF
TRBJ2-2 - 16 TRBV11-3 - TGTGCCAGCAGCTTAGATGGGGGTCCGGACACCGGGGAGCTGTTTTTT CASSLDGGPDTGELFF
TRBJ1-4 - 14 TRBV20-1 TRBD1 TGCAGTGCTAGACCGGGACAGGGTGATGAAAAACTGTTTTTT CSARPGQGDEKLFF
TRBJ1-3 - 16 TRBV6-1 - TGTGCCAGTGGGCAGCGTCGGCTAAGCTCTGGAAACACCATATATTTT CASGQRRLSSGNTIYF
TRBJ2-1 once 15 TRBV20-1 - TGCAGTGCTAGGGAGTGGGGCCCCTGGAGCGATGAGCAGTTCTTC CSAREWGPWSDEQFF